The 27 T cell receptor beta chains presented below share a single source sample, sequenced in a study of blood T cell repertoires in COVID-19. Clones were read by immunoSEQ multiplex PCR, and TCRdb kept only the in-frame ones, dropping some. The table records 180,000 or so clones, 80% to 90% of them present only once. Sequencing input: peripheral blood. These TCRs come from a woman aged 40-49 years with COVID-19, enrolled during active disease.

The genes are TRBV19 and TRBJ2-3; TRBD2 agrees at 10 bases. The CDR3 length is 16 residues. Unmatched junction bases numbered 6, after V lost 6 bases and J lost 0 bases. From germline, CDR1 is LNHDA and CDR2 SQIVND (reference sequence). CDR3 region: CASRQAGGPSTDTQYF. The CDR3 DNA reads as TGTGCCAGTAGACAAGCGGGGGGGCCTAGCACAGATACGCAGTATTTT.

This clone was counted once. The CDR3 loop is CASSIVPGLAGVRSKETQYF. The DNA of the CDR3 is TGTGCCAGTAGTATAGTCCCAGGACTAGCGGGGGTGAGAAGTAAGGAGACCCAGTACTTC. V and J are TRBV19 and TRBJ2-5; TRBD2 matches at 13 bases. With 1 base clipped from V and 5 bases from J, the junction kept 16 bases outside the gene matches. CDR3 size: 20 residues. The germline gives CDR1 LNHDA, CDR2 SQIVND (reference sequence).

This sequence joins TRBV5-1 and TRBJ1-5, with 10 bases lining up with TRBD1. V lost 0 bases to trimming and J lost 3 bases; unmatched junction nucleotides: 3. CDR3 size: 16 residues. Germline loops: CDR1 SGHRS, CDR2 YFSETQ. CDR3 coding DNA: TGCGCCAGCAGCTTGGCGGGGACAGGGGCCAATCAGCCCCAGCATTTT. Translation: CASSLAGTGANQPQHF.

J is TRBJ2-7 and V is TRBV4-1, with 11 bases matching TRBD1. The CDR3 has 16 residues. The germline V gene has CDR1 MGHRA and CDR2 YSYEKL. V was pared by 4 bases and J by 2 bases, with 7 bases of the junction left unmatched. The CDR3 DNA reads TGCGCCAGCAGCCCCACCAGGGGACAGGGGGCCTACGAGCAGTACTTC. It translates to CASSPTRGQGAYEQYF.

The chain has TRBV7-2 and TRBJ2-6, with D tentatively TRBD2 (5 bases). The CDR3 contains 15 residues. V lost 5 bases and J 3 bases, leaving 11 bases between the germline ends. The V gene's germline CDR1 is SGHTA and CDR2 FQGNSA. The CDR3 nucleotides are TGTGCCAGCAGCGCAGGAGGAAGTGGGGCCAACGTCCTGACTTTC. Its translation is CASSAGGSGANVLTF.

The chain couples TRBV11-3 to TRBJ2-5, with D perhaps TRBD2 (6 bases). Germline V gene lookup returns CDR1 SGHNT and CDR2 YENEEA. CDR3 length equals 13 residues. V was shortened by 4 bases and J by 4 bases, with 10 bases between the two germline ends. CDR3: CASSSGLGETQYF. Written as DNA, the CDR3 is TGTGCCAGCAGCTCGGGACTTGGAGAGACCCAGTACTTC.

This clone was seen more than once but under ten times. This chain uses TRBV19 with TRBJ1-5, with a weak D call TRBD1 (6 bases). Germline-derived CDR1 and CDR2 are LNHDA and SQIVND (reference sequence). The CDR3 has 13 amino acids. Trimming left V 5 bases short and J 6 bases short, with 11 bases between. In DNA, the CDR3 is TGTGCCAGTAGTGTACAGGGTACTCAGCCCCAGCATTTT. Protein: CASSVQGTQPQHF.

This chain joins TRBV18 and TRBJ2-7; 12 bases align to TRBD2. The length of the CDR3 is 18 residues. After removal of 2 bases from V and 3 bases from J, the junction contained 11 bases not matched to a gene. Germline-derived CDR1 and CDR2 are KGHSH and LQKENI. The DNA for the CDR3 is TGTGCCAGCTCACCAAGTGGAATAGGACTAGCGGGAATCTACGAGCAGTACTTC. It specifies CASSPSGIGLAGIYEQYF.

The chain carries TRBV27 and TRBJ1-1, with a weak D call TRBD1 (6 bases). Germline V CDR1 and CDR2: MNHEY, SMNVEV (reference sequence). This CDR3 is built from 15 residues. V was trimmed by 3 bases and J by 4 bases, leaving 15 bases between them. The CDR3 protein is CASSFGQGHGTEAFF. DNA for the CDR3: TGTGCCAGCAGTTTCGGCCAGGGGCACGGCACTGAAGCTTTCTTT.

This sequence joins TRBV6-5 and TRBJ1-6; D is perhaps TRBD1 (6 bases). Germline V gene lookup returns CDR1 MNHEY and CDR2 SVGAGI. V shed 6 bases and J shed 6 bases, with 15 bases lying between them. The CDR3 extends over 15 amino acids. The CDR3 DNA is TGTGCCAGCAGGAGAGGGGGATTCCTTAATTCACCCCTCCACTTT. Amino acids: CASRRGGFLNSPLHF.

This clone was observed a few times. The J gene is TRBJ1-6, the V gene TRBV10-3; tentatively, D is TRBD1 (5 bases). Germline V gene sequence: CDR1 ENHRY, CDR2 SYGVKD. The V gene lost 2 bases and the J gene lost 1 base, with 9 bases spanning the gap. This CDR3 contains 16 residues. The CDR3 DNA sequence: TGTGCCATCAGTGAGGGGGGGAGTTCCTATAATTCACCCCTCCACTTT. Protein: CAISEGGSSYNSPLHF.

The rearrangement joins TRBV19 to TRBJ2-1; 7 bases agree with TRBD2. This CDR3 region has 15 residues. The V gene's germline CDR1 is LNHDA and CDR2 SQIVND (reference sequence). Trimming cost V 6 bases and J 6 bases; bases outside gene matches: 11. The CDR3 DNA reads TGTGCCAGTAGGGTAGGCGGGAGTGGGTTCAATGAGCAGTTCTTC. Residues: CASRVGGSGFNEQFF.

The chain joins TRBV7-9 to TRBJ1-1; unclear D gene. CDR3 length: 14 residues. Trimming left V 0 bases short and J 1 base short, with 6 bases between. Looked up from germline, CDR1 is SEHNR and CDR2 is FQNEAQ (reference sequence). The CDR3 nucleotides are TGTGCCAGCAGCTTAGCCCGGGAGAACACTGAAGCTTTCTTT. Translated, it gives CASSLARENTEAFF.

Here the CDR3 reads CASSQDLAGGGWTEAFF. The DNA of the CDR3 is TGTGCCAGCAGCCAAGATTTGGCAGGGGGCGGGTGGACTGAAGCTTTCTTT. The chain has TRBV4-2 and TRBJ1-1, with 8 bases identical to TRBD1. Losses at the gene ends were 0 bases for V and 5 bases for J; bases not matched to a gene: 11. The CDR3 consists of 17 residues. CDR1 LGHNA and CDR2 YNFKEQ come from the germline V gene.

This clone was detected only a few times. The chain carries TRBV28 and TRBJ2-2; 7 nucleotides match TRBD2. The CDR3 has 18 amino acids. In germline, CDR1 is MDHEN, CDR2 SYDVKM. J was trimmed by 2 bases and V by 8 bases; bases with no gene match: 17. The CDR3 region has the DNA TGTGCCAGCGAGTCTTTAACACTAGCGACAACTAACACCGGGGAGCTGTTTTTT. Its protein is CASESLTLATTNTGELFF.

This chain links TRBV6-5 with TRBJ1-6; D possibly corresponds to TRBD1 (6 bases). Between the trimmed V and J ends, which lost 6 bases and 6 bases, there was a span of 12 bases. CDR3 length: 14 amino acids. Germline CDR1 and CDR2: MNHEY and SVGAGI. The CDR3 spells CASRGQQGNSPLHF. CDR3 nucleotide sequence: TGTGCCAGCAGAGGACAGCAGGGTAATTCACCCCTCCACTTT.

This chain connects TRBV28 to TRBJ1-1; TRBD1 might be the D (6 bases). Germline V gives CDR1 MDHEN, CDR2 SYDVKM. The ends were cut back, 2 bases at V and 0 bases at J, with 22 bases in the middle. This CDR3 spans 19 amino acids. CDR3 sequence (DNA): TGTGCCAGCAGTTTAGAACCCGACAGGTCGCCACTTATGAACACTGAAGCTTTCTTT. Amino acids: CASSLEPDRSPLMNTEAFF. Drawing the rest from reference TRBV28 and TRBJ1-1, the complete variable domain is DVKVTQSSRYLVKRTGEKVFLECVQDMDHENMFWYRQDPGLGLRLIYFSYDVKMKEKGDIPEGYSVSREKKERFSLILESASTNQTSMYLCASSLEPDRSPLMNTEAFFGQGTRLTVV.

V is TRBV6-1 and J is TRBJ1-5; possible D gene TRBD1, 6 bases. The CDR3 contains 17 residues. CDR1 and CDR2 (germline): MNHNS, SASEGT. Trimming pared 0 bases from V and 5 bases from J, leaving 17 bases between. The CDR3 DNA reads as TGTGCCAGCAGTGAAGCGGGCTGGTGGGGGCTCGATCAGCCCCAGCATTTT. Translation gives CASSEAGWWGLDQPQHF.

V gene TRBV27 combines with J gene TRBJ2-7; D is possibly TRBD1 (5 bases). Germline V gives CDR1 MNHEY, CDR2 SMNVEV (reference sequence). The ends were cut back, 5 bases at V and 0 bases at J, with 11 bases in the middle. CDR3 size: 14 residues. The CDR3 here is CASSPLRGSYEQYF. CDR3 DNA: TGTGCCAGCAGTCCCCTTAGGGGCTCCTACGAGCAGTACTTC.

This clone occurred a few times. The chain recombines TRBV24-1 with TRBJ2-2, with 8 nucleotides matching TRBD1. The CDR3 consists of 16 residues. From germline, CDR1 is KGHDR and CDR2 SFDVKD. V shed 8 bases, J shed 5 bases, and the junction held 12 bases outside the gene matches. CDR3 nucleotide sequence: TGTGCCACCATGGACGGAGACAGGGGCGTTACCGGGGAGCTGTTTTTT. It yields the protein CATMDGDRGVTGELFF.

This clone has only a few counts. The chain combines TRBV10-3 with TRBJ1-5; D not certain. Trimming cost V 0 bases and J 10 bases, with 10 bases left between them. Looked up from germline, CDR1 is ENHRY and CDR2 is SYGVKD. CDR3 length: 13 amino acids. CDR3 sequence reads: CAISESEASPQHF. The DNA of the CDR3 is TGTGCCATCAGTGAGTCGGAGGCTAGTCCCCAGCATTTT.

This clone has more than one count but fewer than ten. The chain combines TRBV2 with TRBJ1-1; perhaps TRBD1 as D (5 bases). This CDR3 has 13 amino acids. Germline V gene lookup returns CDR1 SNHLY and CDR2 FYNNEI. The germline V and J ends were trimmed by 10 bases and 8 bases, with 20 bases remaining between them. CDR3 sequence: CATGTGQTVEAFF. The CDR3 coding sequence is TGTGCCACCGGCACAGGCCAGACGGTCGAAGCTTTCTTT.

The J gene is TRBJ1-1, the V gene TRBV4-1, with D hard to call. Deletions cut 4 bases from V and 2 bases from J, with 14 bases between. In germline, CDR1 is MGHRA, CDR2 YSYEKL. The CDR3 extends over 15 amino acids. The CDR3 DNA reads as TGCGCCAGCAGCCGAGGGTGGGCAAGTAACACTGAAGCTTTCTTT. Translated, it gives CASSRGWASNTEAFF.

This chain connects TRBV5-5 to TRBJ1-1; D is unresolved. The CDR3 consists of 14 residues. The V gene's germline CDR1 is SGHKS and CDR2 YYEKEE (reference sequence). Trimming left V 0 bases short and J 0 bases short, with 6 bases between. CDR3 nucleotide sequence: TGTGCCAGCAGCTTGGGTAGCATGAACACTGAAGCTTTCTTT. Translated: CASSLGSMNTEAFF.

The V gene is TRBV7-2, the J gene TRBJ1-2; no definite D call. Germline CDR1 is SGHTA and CDR2 is FQGNSA. The V end lost 2 bases, the J end lost 4 bases, and 8 bases lay between the germline ends. This CDR3 contains 13 residues. CDR3 in DNA: TGTGCCAGCAGCTTAATAGTTAGCTATGGCTACACCTTC. Amino acid sequence: CASSLIVSYGYTF.

V and J are TRBV28 and TRBJ1-5; D call uncertain. Germline loops: CDR1 MDHEN, CDR2 SYDVKM. This CDR3 region has 15 residues. Trimming pared 3 bases from V and 0 bases from J, leaving 9 bases between. CDR3 coding DNA: TGTGCCAGCAGTTTGTTACAATATAGCAATCAGCCCCAGCATTTT. This translates into CASSLLQYSNQPQHF.

CDR3 bases: TGTGCCAGCAGCCCCGAGGCCTTCAACACCGGGGAGCTGTTTTTT. Protein product: CASSPEAFNTGELFF. The chain combines TRBV7-3 with TRBJ2-2, with D hard to call. The V gene's germline CDR1 is SGHTA and CDR2 FQGTGA. The ends were cut back, 5 bases at V and 2 bases at J, with 12 bases in the middle. There are 15 residues in the CDR3.